Presented here are 20 T cell receptor beta chains from one specimen sequenced in a study of identical twins. TCRdb used MiXCR to reprocess the 5' RACE reads, holding one entry per CDR3 protein. This sample yields under 1 million distinct CDR3 sequences, of which approximately 13% are seen a single time; around 1.6% belongs to the top ten. The same data also went into a second study, on yellow fever vaccine responses in identical twins.

Sequencing was done on a sample of PBMCs. These receptors originate from a woman aged 18-29 years in good health.

The chain has TRBV7-8 and TRBJ2-1, with 7 bases that match TRBD1. Per the germline V gene, CDR1 is SGHVS and CDR2 is FQNEAQ. V gave up 7 bases and J gave up 4 bases; unmatched junction bases: 10. There are 15 residues in the CDR3. The CDR3 sequence is CASTPSGTDYNEQFF. Here the CDR3 DNA reads TGTGCCAGCACCCCCTCCGGGACAGATTACAATGAGCAGTTCTTC.

This clonotype was seen a few times. The chain carries TRBV20-1 and TRBJ1-5, with 7 nucleotides matching TRBD1. The CDR3 contains 14 residues. Germline V gene sequence: CDR1 DFQATT, CDR2 SNEGSKA (reference sequence). V was pared by 6 bases and J by 5 bases, with 10 bases of the junction left unmatched. The CDR3, as DNA: TGCAGTGCAGAGGGGAGGGGGCCTTATCAGCCCCAGCATTTT. This translates into CSAEGRGPYQPQHF.

This clonotype was detected a few times. The chain carries TRBV7-8 and TRBJ2-3; 9 positions match TRBD2. The CDR3 covers 16 residues. The V and J ends lost 10 bases and 1 base, in that order; junction bases with no gene match: 12. Germline loops: CDR1 SGHVS, CDR2 FQNEAQ. Here the CDR3 DNA reads TGTGCCACCTACCTTGCGGGGGGGCTCCGCACAGATACGCAGTATTTT. Its translation: CATYLAGGLRTDTQYF.

This clonotype has a handful of counts. The genes are TRBV7-9 and TRBJ1-2; no clear D gene. This CDR3 has 17 residues. Trimming left V 5 bases short and J 4 bases short, with 23 bases between. Germline V gene sequence: CDR1 SEHNR, CDR2 FQNEAQ (reference sequence). The CDR3 is CASSPAVQAGFSYGYTF. CDR3 nucleotide sequence: TGTGCCAGCAGCCCCGCCGTCCAGGCCGGATTCAGCTATGGCTACACCTTC.

This clonotype was observed a few times. This chain connects TRBV29-1 to TRBJ2-1, with D possibly matching TRBD2 (6 bases). V lost 4 bases and J 12 bases, leaving 10 bases between the germline ends. The CDR3 length is 10 residues. Germline CDR1 is SQVTM and CDR2 is ANQGSEA. The CDR3 DNA sequence: TGCAGCGTTGGGGGACTCGCGCAGTTCTTC. It codes for CSVGGLAQFF.

This clonotype was found a few times. The V gene is TRBV7-7, the J gene TRBJ2-2, with 13 bases identical to TRBD2. Trimming took 5 bases from V and 6 from J; bases not matched to a gene: 12. The CDR3 is 18 residues long. Germline V gives CDR1 SSHAT, CDR2 FNYEAQ (reference sequence). CDR3 in amino acids: CASSPYGLAGVSSGELFF. For the CDR3, the DNA is TGTGCCAGCAGCCCCTATGGACTAGCGGGGGTATCCTCCGGGGAGCTGTTTTTT.

The chain carries TRBV6-1 and TRBJ2-3; D is unresolved. CDR3 length: 15 residues. Trimming shortened V by 3 bases and J by 1 base, and 11 bases separated the two germline ends. Germline V gene lookup returns CDR1 MNHNS and CDR2 SASEGT. CDR3: CASSERTAGTDTQYF. For the CDR3, the DNA is TGTGCCAGCAGTGAGCGCACGGCGGGCACAGATACGCAGTATTTT.

This clonotype turned up a few times. The chain carries TRBV12-3 or TRBV12-4 and TRBJ2-3; 13 bases map to TRBD2. The V and J ends lost 6 bases and 6 bases, in that order; junction bases with no gene match: 9. CDR3 length: 16 amino acids. The CDR3 is CASSQSTSGGRDTQYF. CDR3 bases: TGTGCCAGCAGCCAATCGACTAGCGGGGGGAGGGATACGCAGTATTTT.

This clonotype was seen a handful of times. The chain links TRBV24-1 to TRBJ2-5; 7 positions agree with TRBD1. Per germline, CDR1 KGHDR and CDR2 SFDVKD. CDR3 size: 15 residues. Trimming removed 4 bases from V and 2 bases from J; junction bases left unmatched: 6. CDR3 sequence: CATSDPGQVQETQYF. CDR3 bases: TGTGCCACCAGTGACCCTGGACAGGTTCAAGAGACCCAGTACTTC.

This clonotype appeared a few times. The chain couples TRBV27 to TRBJ2-2; D call uncertain. CDR1 and CDR2 from the germline V gene are MNHEY and SMNVEV (reference sequence). There are 14 residues in the CDR3. Trimming shortened V by 4 bases and J by 2 bases, and 8 bases separated the two germline ends. The CDR3 region is CASSSSVNTGELFF. DNA of the CDR3: TGTGCCAGCAGTTCGTCAGTTAACACCGGGGAGCTGTTTTTT.

The CDR3 is CASSWAPGFSGANVLTF. The CDR3 bases are TGCGCCAGCAGCTGGGCCCCAGGGTTCAGTGGGGCCAACGTCCTGACTTTC. The rearrangement uses TRBV5-1 and TRBJ2-6; tentatively, D is TRBD1 (5 bases). Germline CDR1 is SGHRS and CDR2 is YFSETQ. The CDR3 sequence is 17 residues long. V was trimmed by 3 bases and J by 3 bases, leaving 16 bases between them.

This clonotype showed up just a few times. The chain recombines TRBV3-1 with TRBJ2-5, with 7 bases identical to TRBD1. The CDR3 has 15 amino acids. Trimming cost V 1 base and J 2 bases; bases outside gene matches: 4. Germline assignment: CDR1 LGHDT and CDR2 YNNKEL (reference sequence). In nucleotides, the CDR3 is TGTGCCAGCAGCCAAGTTGGGGACAGTCAAGAGACCCAGTACTTC. Translating gives CASSQVGDSQETQYF.

The V and J genes are TRBV5-1 and TRBJ2-2, with D possibly being TRBD2 (6 bases). Germline CDR1 and CDR2: SGHRS and YFSETQ. V shed 5 bases and J shed 5 bases, with 19 bases lying between them. This CDR3 has 16 amino acids. The CDR3 nucleotides read TGCGCCAGCAGACCCACGGGAGACCCGGGGACCGGGGAGCTGTTTTTT. Translated, it gives CASRPTGDPGTGELFF.

This clonotype was detected a few times. This chain uses TRBV29-1 with TRBJ2-3, with unresolved D. The CDR3 consists of 12 residues. The V and J ends lost 2 bases and 3 bases respectively, with 6 bases between them. CDR1 is SQVTM, CDR2 ANQGSEA, per germline. The CDR3: CSVELYTDTQYF. CDR3 coding DNA: TGCAGCGTTGAACTCTATACAGATACGCAGTATTTT.

The chain uses TRBV7-2 and TRBJ1-5; D may be TRBD1 (6 bases). V was shortened by 2 bases and J by 1 base, with 12 bases between the two germline ends. Per germline, CDR1 SGHTA and CDR2 FQGNSA. This CDR3 region has 16 residues. CDR3 coding DNA: TGTGCCAGCAGCTTATCCTCGGACAGAAGCAATCAGCCCCAGCATTTT. It codes for CASSLSSDRSNQPQHF.

This chain joins TRBV4-1 and TRBJ1-2; D perhaps matches TRBD1 (5 bases). Between the trimmed V and J ends, which lost 0 bases and 6 bases, there was a span of 17 bases. CDR1 is MGHRA and CDR2 is YSYEKL in the germline V gene. CDR3 length: 16 residues. CDR3 in amino acids: CASSQDTGGFWNGYTF. In DNA form, the CDR3 reads TGCGCCAGCAGCCAAGATACCGGGGGGTTCTGGAATGGCTACACCTTC.

This clonotype was observed at least ten times. V and J are TRBV29-1 and TRBJ2-1, with 14 bases matching TRBD2. Looked up from germline, CDR1 is SQVTM and CDR2 is ANQGSEA. The CDR3 length is 14 residues. V trimming: 3 bases; J trimming: 12 bases; junction bases outside the gene matches: 7. The DNA for the CDR3 is TGCAGCGTTGACGCAGGGACTAGCGGGGGTTGGCAGTTCTTC. It encodes CSVDAGTSGGWQFF.

The chain uses TRBV5-1 and TRBJ2-4; D unresolved. V was clipped by 3 bases and J by 8 bases, with 18 bases between them. Germline CDR1 reads SGHRS; CDR2 reads YFSETQ. This CDR3 contains 15 residues. The CDR3 loop is CASSSSRGPRDIQYF. The CDR3 region has the DNA TGCGCCAGCAGCTCCTCCCGAGGACCTAGGGACATTCAGTACTTC.

CDR3 protein: CASSQGYRLDSSYNEQFF. DNA for the CDR3: TGTGCCAGCAGCCAAGGTTACCGGTTGGACAGCTCCTACAATGAGCAGTTCTTC. J is TRBJ2-1 and V is TRBV14, with D possibly being TRBD1 (6 bases). Germline V gene data show CDR1 as SGHDN and CDR2 as FVKESK. The CDR3 totals 18 residues. V dropped 1 base and J dropped 0 bases, with 16 bases sitting between them.

This chain uses TRBV11-3 with TRBJ2-1; D gene ambiguous. This CDR3 contains 14 residues. Germline V CDR1 and CDR2: SGHNT, YENEEA. V gave up 5 bases and J gave up 5 bases, with 13 bases separating them. The DNA for the CDR3 is TGTGCCAGCAGCCTCCCCGGATCACACAATGAGCAGTTCTTC. Protein: CASSLPGSHNEQFF.